The rows below give T cell receptor beta chains drawn from one sample of a study of blood T cell repertoires in COVID-19. Produced via immunoSEQ multiplex PCR; TCRdb's table is partial and in-frame only. The sample gives roughly 250,000 clones, approximately 80% of which show up once; roughly 4.7% is in the top ten. Sequences were obtained from peripheral blood. These TCRs come from a woman aged 65 to 85 with acute or convalescent COVID-19. Each CDR3 is given with its conserved first and last residue. D genes are given only for firm matches. Expanded clones are given a class, and other clones once, few, many or no size at all.

size | J | length | D | V | DNA | CDR3
NA | TRBJ2-7 | 14 | TRBD2 | TRBV5-1 | TGCGCCAGCAGCTTGGTTAGCGGGGACTACGAGCAGTACTTC | CASSLVSGDYEQYF
NA | TRBJ1-4 | 16 | TRBD1 | TRBV2 | TGTGCCAGCAGGGACAGGAGGAGGGGAACTAATGAAAAACTGTTTTTT | CASRDRRRGTNEKLFF
few | TRBJ1-2 | 13 | NA | TRBV12-3/TRBV12-4 | TGTGCCAGCAGTCTACAGGGTCGCTATGGCTACACCTTC | CASSLQGRYGYTF
NA | TRBJ1-2 | 14 | NA | TRBV30 | TGTGCCTGGACCGCCCCGGACAGAGGTCGTGGCTACACCTTC | CAWTAPDRGRGYTF
NA | TRBJ2-3 | 15 | TRBD1 | TRBV25-1 | TGTGCCAGCAGCGAACAGGGGCTTAGCACAGATACGCAGTATTTT | CASSEQGLSTDTQYF
once | TRBJ2-1 | 16 | TRBD1 | TRBV28 | TGTGCCAGCAGTCGACTAGGGACAGGACGAGGCAATGAGCAGTTCTTC | CASSRLGTGRGNEQFF
NA | TRBJ2-3 | 16 | NA | TRBV24-1 | TGTGCCACCAGTGGCAAACAGGGATGGGGCACAGATACGCAGTATTTT | CATSGKQGWGTDTQYF
NA | TRBJ1-5 | 16 | NA | TRBV5-1 | TGCGCCAGCAGCCCCGGAACAGGGTTAAGCAATCAGCCCCAGCATTTT | CASSPGTGLSNQPQHF
NA | TRBJ1-5 | 13 | NA | TRBV6-5 | TGTGCCAGCAGGAAAGGCGGACAGTTAGCCCAGCATTTT | CASRKGGQLAQHF
NA | TRBJ1-2 | 15 | TRBD1 | TRBV23-1 | TGCGCCAGCAGTCAGACCCAGACAGGGGGCTATGGCTACACCTTC | CASSQTQTGGYGYTF
NA | TRBJ2-5 | 15 | TRBD2 | TRBV3-1/TRBV3-2 | TGTGCCAGCAGCAGACTAGCGGGGGTGGGAGAGACCCAGTACTTC | CASSRLAGVGETQYF
once | TRBJ1-5 | 16 | TRBD1 | TRBV18 | TGTGCCAGCTCAGGTACGGACAGGCCCGTCAATCAGCCCCAGCATTTT | CASSGTDRPVNQPQHF
NA | TRBJ2-7 | 13 | NA | TRBV14 | TGTGCCAGCAGAGGGGGAGCCGGCTACGAGCAGTACTTC | CASRGGAGYEQYF
NA | TRBJ1-1 | 16 | NA | TRBV6-2/TRBV6-3 | TGTGCCAGCAGTTATCGACAGACGAACATGAACACTGAAGCTTTCTTT | CASSYRQTNMNTEAFF
NA | TRBJ1-3 | 14 | NA | TRBV19 | TGTGCCGCAGCAAGGGGCAGACAAGGAAACACCATATATTTT | CAAARGRQGNTIYF
NA | TRBJ2-4 | 14 | NA | TRBV6-5 | TGTGCCAGCAGGGTAAGGGACTCCTCAGGCATTCAGTACTTC | CASRVRDSSGIQYF
NA | TRBJ1-1 | 13 | TRBD1 | TRBV7-2 | TGTGCCAGCAGCCACCGGACAGGGGGCGACGCTTTCTTT | CASSHRTGGDAFF
once | TRBJ1-4 | 15 | NA | TRBV2 | TGTGCCGCCCAGGAGGGAATGGGGGTGTATGAAAAACTGTTTTTT | CAAQEGMGVYEKLFF
NA | TRBJ2-7 | 14 | NA | TRBV19 | TGTGCCAGCGCTCTAGCCCCAAGCTCCTACGAGCAGTACTTC | CASALAPSSYEQYF
NA | TRBJ2-3 | 15 | NA | TRBV7-9 | TGTGCCAGCAGCGTCGCGGGGGCGTTTGGAGATACGCAGTATTTT | CASSVAGAFGDTQYF
NA | TRBJ2-3 | 16 | NA | TRBV10-1 | TGCGCCAGCAGTGAGAGAGGGTTTCACAGCACAGATACGCAGTATTTT | CASSERGFHSTDTQYF
NA | TRBJ1-5 | 15 | NA | TRBV4-1 | TGCGCCAGCAGCCAAGAGATTCAGGTTTTTCAGCCCCAGCATTTT | CASSQEIQVFQPQHF
many | TRBJ2-7 | 14 | TRBD1 | TRBV14 | TGTGCCAGCAGCCGAGACAGGGTGAGCGACGAGCAGTACTTC | CASSRDRVSDEQYF
NA | TRBJ2-1 | 15 | NA | TRBV6-5 | TGTGCCTCATCTGTTGGGGGACTCTCCTACAATGAGCAGTTCTTC | CASSVGGLSYNEQFF